This entry lists 23 T cell receptor beta chains sequenced from one sample in a study of blood T cell repertoires in COVID-19. Repertoires were generated with immunoSEQ multiplex PCR, while TCRdb's copy carries only in-frame clones and drops some. The sample has tens of thousands of clones; more than 80% are singletons. The sequenced sample consisted of peripheral blood. The source is a male donor with active COVID-19.

The gene calls are TRBV19 and TRBJ1-5; TRBD1 might be the D (5 bases). The V end was cut by 1 base, the J end by 3 bases, with 7 bases between. The germline V gene has CDR1 LNHDA and CDR2 SQIVND (reference sequence). The CDR3 runs to 14 residues. The CDR3 DNA sequence: TGTGCCAGTAGTATAGCGGGGGACAATCAGCCCCAGCATTTT. This sequence encodes CASSIAGDNQPQHF. Full variable domain (outside the CDR3, taken from reference TRBV19 and TRBJ1-5): DGGITQSPKYLFRKEGQNVTLSCEQNLNHDAMYWYRQDPGQGLRLIYYSQIVNDFQKGDIAEGYSVSREKKESFPLTVTSAQKNPTAFYLCASSIAGDNQPQHFGDGTRLSIL.

V usage is TRBV9 and J usage is TRBJ1-1, with D perhaps TRBD1 (5 bases). Trimming removed 0 bases at V and 7 bases at J, with 16 bases between. The length of the CDR3 is 15 residues. Looked up from germline, CDR1 is SGDLS and CDR2 is YYNGEE. The CDR3 DNA follows: TGTGCCAGCAGCGTAGCGGGACCTCGGGGAGGTGAAGCTTTCTTT. Its protein product is CASSVAGPRGGEAFF.

The chain has TRBV5-5 and TRBJ2-7, with D unresolved. Looked up from germline, CDR1 is SGHKS and CDR2 is YYEKEE (reference sequence). The V end lost 1 base, the J end lost 3 bases, and 8 bases lay between the germline ends. The CDR3 covers 13 residues. CDR3 residues: CASSLFVFYEQYF. In DNA, the CDR3 is TGTGCCAGCAGCTTGTTTGTATTCTACGAGCAGTACTTC.

This chain uses TRBV12-3 or TRBV12-4 with TRBJ2-5, with D perhaps TRBD1 (6 bases). This CDR3 has 13 amino acids. Trimming shortened V by 7 bases and J by 8 bases, and 17 bases separated the two germline ends. Here the CDR3 reads CASMRLTGSTQYF. CDR3 bases: TGTGCCAGCATGCGTCTTACAGGGAGCACCCAGTACTTC.

This sequence joins TRBV3-1 (or the pseudogene TRBV3-2) and TRBJ2-7; 9 bases line up with TRBD2. The germline gives CDR1 LGHDT, CDR2 YNNKEL (reference sequence). The CDR3 is made up of 15 amino acids. V lost 0 bases, J lost 3 bases, and 3 bases stayed unmatched. The CDR3 sequence is CASSQEASGDYEQYF. The CDR3 nucleotides are TGTGCCAGCAGCCAAGAGGCTAGCGGGGACTACGAGCAGTACTTC.

The rearrangement uses TRBV6-5 and TRBJ1-2, with 7 bases identical to TRBD1. With 2 bases clipped from V and 7 bases from J, the junction kept 13 bases outside the gene matches. The CDR3 consists of 16 residues. Germline V gene sequence: CDR1 MNHEY, CDR2 SVGAGI. CDR3: CASSYLRGGGGGGYTF. The CDR3 nucleotides read TGTGCCAGCAGTTACCTCCGAGGAGGGGGCGGTGGTGGCTACACCTTC.

The chain recombines TRBV4-1 with TRBJ2-7; weak D call: TRBD2 (5 bases). The germline V and J ends were trimmed by 1 base and 3 bases, with 10 bases remaining between them. Germline V gene lookup returns CDR1 MGHRA and CDR2 YSYEKL. The CDR3 is 14 amino acids. The CDR3 region is CASSQVRGNYEQYF. In DNA, the CDR3 is TGCGCCAGCAGCCAAGTACGGGGTAACTACGAGCAGTACTTC.

V is TRBV4-1 and J is TRBJ1-5; D remains unclear. The ends were cut back, 4 bases at V and 7 bases at J, with 17 bases in the middle. The germline gives CDR1 MGHRA, CDR2 YSYEKL. This CDR3 is 15 amino acids long. The CDR3 nucleotides are TGCGCCAGCAGCCGCCGGGAGGGAGGTTGGCAGCCCCAGCATTTT. Translation: CASSRREGGWQPQHF.

The V and J genes are TRBV4-2 and TRBJ2-2, with TRBD1 identical over 8 bases. CDR3 length: 14 residues. V lost 4 bases and J lost 7; bases outside the gene matches: 5. Germline-derived CDR1 and CDR2 are LGHNA and YNFKEQ. The CDR3 loop reads CASSPGQGDGELFF. CDR3 bases: TGTGCCAGCAGCCCTGGACAGGGAGACGGGGAGCTGTTTTTT.

J is TRBJ1-1 and V is TRBV6-2 or TRBV6-3, with 11 bases lining up with TRBD1. This CDR3 is built from 17 residues. The V gene end was trimmed by 6 bases and the J gene end by 5 bases; junction bases not matched to a gene: 14. CDR1 is MNHEY and CDR2 is SVGEGT in the germline V gene. Here the CDR3 reads CASSDGWTGGAWTEAFF. Written as DNA, the CDR3 is TGTGCCAGCAGCGACGGGTGGACAGGGGGCGCATGGACTGAAGCTTTCTTT.

V gene TRBV5-1 combines with J gene TRBJ2-7; 10 nucleotides align to TRBD1. CDR1 is SGHRS, CDR2 YFSETQ, per germline. The V and J ends lost 4 bases and 5 bases, in that order; junction bases with no gene match: 9. This CDR3 comprises 15 residues. The chain's CDR3 is CASSLGQGQVNEQYF. CDR3 nucleotides: TGCGCCAGCAGCCTGGGACAGGGGCAAGTCAACGAGCAGTACTTC.

V and J are TRBV5-1 and TRBJ2-1, with a possible D match to TRBD2 (6 bases). This CDR3 spans 19 amino acids. Germline loops: CDR1 SGHRS, CDR2 YFSETQ. V was clipped by 1 base and J by 4 bases, with 24 bases between them. This CDR3 is CASSLRRSNLARLYNEQFF. The DNA for the CDR3 is TGCGCCAGCAGCTTGAGAAGGTCTAACCTAGCGAGGCTGTACAATGAGCAGTTCTTC.

V and J are TRBV5-1 and TRBJ2-3; a weak D match, TRBD1 (5 bases). This CDR3 has 15 residues. Trimming removed 1 base at V and 1 base at J, with 10 bases between. Looked up from germline, CDR1 is SGHRS and CDR2 is YFSETQ. CDR3 nucleotide sequence: TGCGCCAGCAGCTTGAGGGGCATTGGCACAGATACGCAGTATTTT. Translating it yields CASSLRGIGTDTQYF.

The chain recombines TRBV30 with TRBJ2-2; D possibly corresponds to TRBD2 (5 bases). V was pared by 4 bases and J by 7 bases, with 10 bases between. The CDR3 is made up of 12 amino acids. Germline assignment: CDR1 GTSNPN and CDR2 SVGIG (reference sequence). In DNA, the CDR3 is TGTGCCTGGAACCCGGGATACGGGGAGCTGTTTTTT. Amino acid sequence: CAWNPGYGELFF.

The rearrangement uses TRBV5-1 and TRBJ1-1; the D is unclear. The CDR3 is made up of 13 amino acids. V dropped 4 bases and J dropped 4 bases, with 11 bases sitting between them. The V gene's germline CDR1 is SGHRS and CDR2 YFSETQ. For the CDR3, the DNA is TGCGCCAGCAGCACGGAAGCAGGCACTGAAGCTTTCTTT. Translation: CASSTEAGTEAFF.

V gene TRBV2 combines with J gene TRBJ1-6, with 9 positions matching TRBD1. V trimming: 8 bases; J trimming: 10 bases; junction bases outside the gene matches: 3. Germline CDR1 and CDR2: SNHLY and FYNNEI. This CDR3 is 12 amino acids long. The CDR3 DNA sequence: TGTGCCAGCGGGACAGGGATCTCACCCCTCCACTTT. Its protein is CASGTGISPLHF.

This clone appeared once. The rearrangement joins TRBV20-1 to TRBJ2-6; 9 nucleotides agree with TRBD1. CDR3 size: 19 residues. With V trimmed by 3 bases and J by 1 base, 13 bases remained unmatched. Germline V gives CDR1 DFQATT, CDR2 SNEGSKA (reference sequence). CDR3 DNA sequence: TGCAGTGCTAGTAATTTTAGGACAGGGGTTACTTCTGGGGCCAACGTCCTGACTTTC. Amino acid sequence: CSASNFRTGVTSGANVLTF.

The chain uses TRBV7-9 and TRBJ2-3; the D is unclear. V was clipped by 5 bases and J by 0 bases, with 9 bases between them. Germline V gives CDR1 SEHNR, CDR2 FQNEAQ (reference sequence). The CDR3 runs to 14 residues. Here the CDR3 reads CASSEERSTDTQYF. The CDR3 bases are TGTGCCAGCAGCGAGGAACGGAGCACAGATACGCAGTATTTT.

The table lists this clone with a count of one. The V call is TRBV5-6, the J call TRBJ2-2, with a possible D match to TRBD2 (7 bases). Deletions cut 0 bases from V and 5 bases from J, with 14 bases between. Germline CDR1 and CDR2: SGHDT and YYEEEE. This CDR3 contains 16 residues. CDR3 region: CASSLGFRGGTGELFF. The CDR3 nucleotides read TGTGCCAGCAGCTTGGGTTTCAGGGGAGGGACCGGGGAGCTGTTTTTT.

This chain connects TRBV7-8 to TRBJ1-2, with D possibly being TRBD1 (6 bases). V shed 1 base and J shed 6 bases, with 15 bases lying between them. Germline V gives CDR1 SGHVS, CDR2 FQNEAQ. The CDR3 length is 15 residues. CDR3 DNA sequence: TGTGCCAGCAGCTTAGGTGGGGGCCTCCGGGATGGCTACACCTTC. Translating it yields CASSLGGGLRDGYTF.

The genes are TRBV4-2 and TRBJ2-5; TRBD2 aligns across 10 bases. V trimming: 4 bases; J trimming: 9 bases; junction bases outside the gene matches: 8. Germline V gene lookup returns CDR1 LGHNA and CDR2 YNFKEQ. This CDR3 is built from 14 residues. The CDR3 coding sequence is TGTGCCAGCAGCCCCAGCGGGGGGGTAGGGTCCCAGTACTTC. Residues: CASSPSGGVGSQYF.

The chain carries TRBV19 and TRBJ2-2; possibly TRBD1 for D (6 bases). V lost 7 bases to trimming and J lost 2 bases, with 11 bases between them. The CDR3 consists of 14 residues. The germline V gene has CDR1 LNHDA and CDR2 SQIVND (reference sequence). The CDR3 nucleotides are TGTGCCAGTACCGGCAGGGGTAACACCGGGGAGCTGTTTTTT. Translated: CASTGRGNTGELFF. The variable domain in full, with the rest retrieved from reference TRBV19 and TRBJ2-2, is DGGITQSPKYLFRKEGQNVTLSCEQNLNHDAMYWYRQDPGQGLRLIYYSQIVNDFQKGDIAEGYSVSREKKESFPLTVTSAQKNPTAFYLCASTGRGNTGELFFGEGSRLTVL.

This chain links TRBV7-9 with TRBJ1-6, with D possibly matching TRBD1 (5 bases). The CDR3 extends over 14 amino acids. Trimming pared 5 bases from V and 7 bases from J, leaving 12 bases between. Per the germline V gene, CDR1 is SEHNR and CDR2 is FQNEAQ (reference sequence). In DNA form, the CDR3 reads TGTGCCAGCAGCCTAGACAGTACCAATTCACCCCTCCACTTT. Its protein product is CASSLDSTNSPLHF.